These T cell receptor beta chains were read from a single sample in a study of blood T cell repertoires in COVID-19. Sequenced by immunoSEQ multiplex PCR; TCRdb stores in-frame clones only, minus some. The data show under 100,000 clones, about 89% seen once. The specimen was peripheral blood. All receptors come from a woman aged 70-85 years with acute or convalescent COVID-19. The CDR3 runs from the conserved cysteine through the conserved F or W. A D gene is named only where the DNA matches it firmly. Clone size is given for some rows only: seen once, a few or many times, or a class if the clone is expanded.

size	V	J	D	DNA	CDR3
-	TRBV6-5	TRBJ2-1	TRBD2	TGTGCCAGCAGTTACCAAGGGACTAGAAGTATAGGTGAGCAGTTCTTC	CASSYQGTRSIGEQFF
-	TRBV18	TRBJ2-5	-	TGTGCCAGCTCGTTATTGGCAAAAGAGACCCAGTACTTC	CASSLLAKETQYF
-	TRBV18	TRBJ1-4	TRBD1	TGTGCCAGCTCACCACTGGGACAGATCCCAAATGAAAAACTGTTTTTT	CASSPLGQIPNEKLFF
few	TRBV18	TRBJ2-1	TRBD1	TGTGCCAGCTCACCGGACAGGGGGCACAACAATGAGCAGTTCTTC	CASSPDRGHNNEQFF
-	TRBV6-1	TRBJ1-6	-	TGTGCCAGCAGTGAACAGGGGAAAAATTCACCCCTCCACTTT	CASSEQGKNSPLHF
-	TRBV28	TRBJ1-5	TRBD1	TGTGCCAGCAGTTCCACATGGACAGGGGGTGTAGATCAGCCCCAGCATTTT	CASSSTWTGGVDQPQHF
-	TRBV18	TRBJ2-6	TRBD2	TGTGCCAGCTCACCCCCGGGACTAGCGTACCCTGGGGCCAACGTCCTGACTTTC	CASSPPGLAYPGANVLTF
-	TRBV27	TRBJ2-2	-	TGTGCCAGCAGTTTTCGACAGCTGAACACCGGGGAGCTGTTTTTT	CASSFRQLNTGELFF
-	TRBV11-2	TRBJ2-6	TRBD2	TGTGCCAGCAGCTTAGATCGGTTGCGGGGGGAAGGTGGGGCCAACGTCCTGACTTTC	CASSLDRLRGEGGANVLTF
-	TRBV6-2/TRBV6-3	TRBJ1-2	TRBD1	TGTGCCAGCAGTTACGCTCAGGGGGACACCTTC	CASSYAQGDTF
-	TRBV23-1	TRBJ1-3	-	TGCGCCAGCAGTCAACTAGGAATGCCTGGAAACACCATATATTTT	CASSQLGMPGNTIYF
-	TRBV18	TRBJ1-5	TRBD1	TGTGCCAGCTCACCCCCGGACAGGGGACAGCCCCAGCATTTT	CASSPPDRGQPQHF
-	TRBV27	TRBJ2-1	TRBD2	TGTGCCAGCAGTCCCCTAGCGGGAGCCCCCTACAATGAGCAGTTCTTC	CASSPLAGAPYNEQFF
once	TRBV5-4	TRBJ2-5	-	TGTGCCAGCAGCGCCCAGTTGCAAGAGACCCAGTACTTC	CASSAQLQETQYF
-	TRBV5-1	TRBJ1-1	TRBD1	TGCGCCAGCAACCAGGGGGCGAACACTGAAGCTTTCTTT	CASNQGANTEAFF
-	TRBV28	TRBJ2-7	TRBD2	TGTGCCAGCAGTTTATACGGTAGCGGGAGGACCTACGAGCAGTACTTC	CASSLYGSGRTYEQYF
-	TRBV11-1	TRBJ1-2	TRBD1	TGTGCCAGCAGTCCCGGGACAGATAACTATGGCTACACCTTC	CASSPGTDNYGYTF
-	TRBV7-8	TRBJ2-3	-	TGTGCCAGCAGCGTAAGCGGAGCCCGCCCCACAGATACGCAGTATTTT	CASSVSGARPTDTQYF
-	TRBV7-6	TRBJ1-1	-	TGTGCCAGCAGCTTAGACCAGGGGCGAACTGAAGCTTTCTTT	CASSLDQGRTEAFF
few	TRBV5-1	TRBJ1-2	-	TGCGCCAGCAGCCCTTACGGGAGGGTGGATGGCTACACCTTC	CASSPYGRVDGYTF
-	TRBV5-4	TRBJ2-2	-	TGTGCCAGCAGCTTGGATTATGGGAGTCGCACCGGGGAGCTGTTTTTT	CASSLDYGSRTGELFF
-	TRBV5-4	TRBJ1-2	-	TGTGCCAGCAGCGGAGAGAGACAGGCCCTCAACCTCTATGGCTACACCTTC	CASSGERQALNLYGYTF
-	TRBV19	TRBJ2-3	-	TGTGCCAGTAGTATAGGCCTAGACCTGACCACAGATACGCAGTATTTT	CASSIGLDLTTDTQYF
-	TRBV11-2	TRBJ2-7	TRBD2	TGTGCCAGCAGCTTAGAGAGAGGTGGCGGGACTAGCGGCTACGAGCAGTACTTC	CASSLERGGGTSGYEQYF
-	TRBV29-1	TRBJ1-2	-	TGCAGCGTCCGCGGGGAGGACTTCTATGGCTACACCTTC	CSVRGEDFYGYTF
-	TRBV6-5	TRBJ2-1	-	TGTGCCAGCAGTTACTCCCAGGGTGGGCGGCTTGAGCAGTTCTTC	CASSYSQGGRLEQFF
-	TRBV4-1	TRBJ2-5	TRBD1	TGCGCCAGCAGCCAAACGGGACAGGGGGCCGAAGAGACCCAGTACTTC	CASSQTGQGAEETQYF
few	TRBV29-1	TRBJ1-2	-	TGCAGCGTTTTGACGACGAGGAATGGCTACACCTTC	CSVLTTRNGYTF
-	TRBV24-1	TRBJ2-1	TRBD2	TGTGCCACCAGTGACCCGCCGGGACTAGCGGGGGGCGAGGGTAGGGTCTTC	CATSDPPGLAGGEGRVF
once	TRBV5-1	TRBJ2-5	-	TGCGCCAGCAGCTTGGGTAGCCTCCAAGAGACCCAGTACTTC	CASSLGSLQETQYF
once	TRBV5-1	TRBJ2-1	-	TGCGCCAGCAGCTTGGCCGCGGGACTGGTATACAATGAGCAGTTCTTC	CASSLAAGLVYNEQFF
once	TRBV24-1	TRBJ2-1	-	TGTGCCACCAGTGAAACGGACTTGAGGACCCACAATGAGCAGTTCTTC	CATSETDLRTHNEQFF
-	TRBV5-1	TRBJ1-2	-	TGCGCCAGCAGCTTGGAATATTCTCACTATGGCTACACCTTC	CASSLEYSHYGYTF
-	TRBV5-1	TRBJ2-1	TRBD2	TGCGCCAGCAGCTTACGGACTAGTAGCATAGTCTCCTACAATGAGCAGTTCTTC	CASSLRTSSIVSYNEQFF